This T cell receptor beta chain comes out of a study of siplizumab effects on memory and regulatory T cells. Study results and limitations: Naive T cells seemed more diverse than memory cells and seemed major alloresponse contributors. Whether proliferating Tregs in siplizumab cultures suppress was not functionally confirmed.

Sequencing was performed with immunoSEQ multiplex PCR; in TCRdb, only in-frame clones are kept and a portion is missing. The sample holds 13,000 or so clones, less than 40% seen once. V lost 4 bases to trimming and J lost 1 base; unmatched junction nucleotides: 7. The CDR3 length is 16 residues. Germline V CDR1 and CDR2: SGHKS, YYEKEE (reference sequence). It was at 37°C and for 6 to 7 days that the mixed lymphocyte reaction cells were cocultured. This clone has ten or more counts. Its antigen is not identified. The chain is built from TRBV5-5 and TRBJ1-1; 10 bases line up with TRBD1. The clonotype comes from a human donor in good health; the cells came from an allogeneic mixed lymphocyte reaction. Material: CFSE-low (dividing) CD8+ T cells sorted from an allogeneic mixed lymphocyte reaction. The CDR3 sequence: CASSVRDRGPNTEAFF. For the CDR3, the DNA is TGTGCCAGCAGCGTCCGGGACAGGGGACCGAACACTGAAGCTTTCTTT.